Below are 21 T cell receptor beta chains sequenced from a single sample in a study of human T cells and chemical hapten exposure (dated by TCRdb to the early 2020s). The time point label, read with the paper, signifies: healthy volunteer bleed at 6 weeks. Total RNA was extracted from unfractionated whole blood that had been collected in Tempus Blood RNA tubes. The protocol used for the library was RACE. TCRdb records NextSeq 500 as the sequencer. The raw public reads went through TCRdb reprocessing: fastp at Q25, MiXCR clone calling, in-frame beta chains kept. For every CDR3 protein sequence, its rows merge into one entry that carries the most common genes and DNA. In all, the sample holds more than 75,000 distinct CDR3 sequences, and about 8.6% of those were seen once. More than 1.5% of the sample is held by the ten biggest clonotypes. Sequencing input: whole blood. The receptor source for this set is a male donor in good health. Some clones in this sample may be carry-over from other donors' samples.

This clonotype occurred a few times. This CDR3 is CASSLSAENTEAFF. CDR3 bases: TGTGCCAGCAGCCTGTCGGCGGAGAACACTGAAGCTTTCTTT. V and J are TRBV7-9 and TRBJ1-1; D remains unclear. The CDR3 consists of 14 residues. The germline CDR1 and CDR2 sequences are SEHNR and FQNEAQ (reference sequence). Trimming shortened V by 5 bases and J by 1 base, and 11 bases separated the two germline ends.

This clonotype occurred many times. The CDR3 sequence is CSARVRQGWAEKLFF. For the CDR3, the DNA is TGCAGTGCTAGAGTCCGACAGGGATGGGCCGAAAAACTGTTTTTT. V usage is TRBV20-1 and J usage is TRBJ1-4; 7 bases are shared with TRBD1. CDR1 and CDR2 from the germline V gene are DFQATT and SNEGSKA (reference sequence). Losses at the gene ends were 1 base for V and 8 bases for J; bases not matched to a gene: 10. The CDR3 runs 15 residues.

Details on this clonotype: The junction does not match germline at one end; this may be a read error. This chain connects TRBV20-1 to TRBJ2-1, with 7 bases aligning to TRBD2. Germline loops: CDR1 DFQATT, CDR2 SNEGSKA (reference sequence). This CDR3 is 14 amino acids long. This CDR3 is CSAPTPSGYNDQFF. The DNA for the CDR3 is TGCAGTGCCCCCACCCCTAGCGGATACAATGATCAGTTCTTC.

The gene calls are TRBV12-3 or TRBV12-4 and TRBJ1-2, with D unresolved. The CDR3 loop spans 13 amino acids. V dropped 6 bases and J dropped 3 bases, with 11 bases sitting between them. CDR3 amino acids: CASSPWTDYGYTF. CDR3 nucleotide sequence: TGTGCCAGCAGCCCTTGGACGGACTATGGCTACACCTTC.

In its sample, this clonotype was seen many times. The chain carries TRBV6-2 or TRBV6-3 and TRBJ1-5; 10 bases map to TRBD1. In germline, CDR1 is MNHEY, CDR2 SVGEGT. After removal of 5 bases from V and 2 bases from J, the junction contained 3 bases not matched to a gene. The CDR3 spans 15 residues. CDR3 residues: CASSPDRGGNQPQHF. CDR3 DNA: TGTGCCAGCAGTCCGGACAGGGGGGGCAATCAGCCCCAGCATTTT.

The chain has TRBV5-1 and TRBJ2-2; TRBD1 aligns across 10 bases. CDR3 length equals 15 residues. V lost 3 bases and J lost 5; bases outside the gene matches: 4. Germline lookup yields CDR1 SGHRS and CDR2 YFSETQ. CDR3 nucleotide sequence: TGCGCCAGCAGCTCGGACAGGGGGTCGACCGGGGAGCTGTTTTTT. It encodes CASSSDRGSTGELFF.

A few counts support this clonotype. The V call is TRBV6-2 or TRBV6-3, the J call TRBJ2-2; D perhaps matches TRBD1 (5 bases). Germline CDR1 is MNHEY and CDR2 is SVGEGT. Trimming shortened V by 2 bases and J by 4 bases, and 8 bases separated the two germline ends. The CDR3 contains 14 residues. The CDR3 DNA is TGTGCCAGCAGTTACCTTACAGGCACCGGGGAGCTGTTTTTT. It translates to CASSYLTGTGELFF.

This clonotype turned up a few times. The chain carries TRBV9 and TRBJ2-1; D unclear. Germline loops: CDR1 SGDLS, CDR2 YYNGEE. Trimming stripped 1 base from V and 9 bases from J, with 14 bases between. This CDR3 has 14 amino acids. The CDR3 sequence is CASSVYERDGEQFF. CDR3 coding DNA: TGTGCCAGCAGCGTATACGAACGAGACGGTGAGCAGTTCTTC.

V and J are TRBV9 and TRBJ1-1; the match to TRBD1 covers 7 bases. V gave up 4 bases and J gave up 1 base; unmatched junction bases: 1. The length of the CDR3 is 13 residues. From germline, CDR1 is SGDLS and CDR2 YYNGEE. The CDR3 spells CASSRQGNTEAFF. The CDR3, as DNA: TGTGCCAGCAGCAGACAGGGGAACACTGAAGCTTTCTTT.

This chain joins TRBV29-1 and TRBJ2-4; D is possibly TRBD1 (6 bases). The germline V gene encodes CDR1 SQVTM and CDR2 ANQGSEA. The CDR3 sequence is 13 residues long. V shed 2 bases and J shed 7 bases, with 12 bases lying between them. DNA of the CDR3: TGCAGCGTTGAAAGGGGGACCCCTAACATTCAGTACTTC. Protein: CSVERGTPNIQYF. Variable domain in full (rest from reference TRBV29-1 and TRBJ2-4): SAVISQKPSRDICQRGTSLTIQCQVDSQVTMMFWYRQQPGQSLTLIATANQGSEATYESGFVIDKFPISRPNLTFSTLTVSNMSPEDSSIYLCSVERGTPNIQYFGAGTRLSVL.

This clonotype turned up a few times. The CDR3 DNA reads TGTGCCAGCAGCAAAGGAGGGAATCAAGAGACCCAGTACTTC. As protein: CASSKGGNQETQYF. The V and J genes are TRBV7-2 and TRBJ2-5; D is perhaps TRBD2 (6 bases). Germline assignment: CDR1 SGHTA and CDR2 FQGNSA. The germline V and J ends were trimmed by 5 bases and 2 bases, with 12 bases remaining between them. The length of the CDR3 is 14 residues. The variable domain in full, completed from reference TRBV7-2 and TRBJ2-5, reads GAGVSQSPSNKVTEKGKDVELRCDPISGHTALYWYRQSLGQGLEFLIYFQGNSAPDKSGLPSDRFSAERTGGSVSTLTIQRTQQEDSAVYLCASSKGGNQETQYFGPGTRLLVL.

The sample holds one count of this clonotype. The gene calls are TRBV20-1 and TRBJ1-1; D unresolved. The CDR3 is 13 amino acids. CDR1 and CDR2 (germline): DFQATT, SNEGSKA (reference sequence). V gave up 1 base and J gave up 0 bases, with 6 bases separating them. Here the CDR3 reads CSARGGVNTEAFF. As DNA, the CDR3 is TGCAGTGCTAGAGGAGGTGTGAACACTGAAGCTTTCTTT.

V and J are TRBV20-1 and TRBJ2-3; perhaps TRBD2 as D (5 bases). Trimming shortened V by 6 bases and J by 1 base, and 14 bases separated the two germline ends. The CDR3 contains 14 residues. CDR1 and CDR2 from the germline V gene are DFQATT and SNEGSKA (reference sequence). The chain's CDR3 is CSAPVTRGTDTQYF. CDR3 nucleotides: TGCAGTGCCCCGGTTACTAGAGGCACAGATACGCAGTATTTT.

This clonotype showed up many times. The genes are TRBV29-1 and TRBJ1-4, with D perhaps matching TRBD1 (6 bases). CDR1 and CDR2 from the germline V gene are SQVTM and ANQGSEA. Between the trimmed V and J ends, which lost 6 bases and 5 bases, there was a span of 13 bases. The CDR3 length is 13 residues. CDR3 in amino acids: CSVRQVLNEKLFF. Here the CDR3 DNA reads TGCAGCGTACGACAGGTCTTAAATGAAAAACTGTTTTTT.

This clonotype was seen many times. V gene TRBV12-3 or TRBV12-4 combines with J gene TRBJ1-5; D gene uncertain. The CDR3 spans 13 residues. V lost 4 bases to trimming and J lost 4 bases, with 8 bases between them. The CDR3 DNA reads as TGTGCCAGCAGTTGGGGTGGGAATCAGCCCCAGCATTTT. This sequence encodes CASSWGGNQPQHF.

This clonotype turned up a few times. V and J are TRBV7-9 and TRBJ1-6, with D hard to call. Germline lookup yields CDR1 SEHNR and CDR2 FQNEAQ (reference sequence). Between the trimmed V and J ends, which lost 3 bases and 12 bases, there was a span of 15 bases. This CDR3 has 14 residues. The CDR3 loop is CASSLELGGLPLHF. The CDR3 DNA follows: TGTGCCAGCAGCTTGGAGCTGGGCGGATTACCCCTCCACTTT.

Many counts were recorded for this clonotype. J is TRBJ1-1 and V is TRBV20-1, with 7 positions matching TRBD1. The CDR3 has 13 residues. Germline V lookup: CDR1 DFQATT, CDR2 SNEGSKA (reference sequence). After removal of 6 bases from V and 6 bases from J, the junction contained 10 bases not matched to a gene. The CDR3 is CSAIRGETAEAFF. In DNA, the CDR3 is TGCAGTGCAATCAGGGGGGAGACCGCTGAAGCTTTCTTT.

V and J are TRBV29-1 and TRBJ2-3, with D perhaps matching TRBD2 (6 bases). Germline loops: CDR1 SQVTM, CDR2 ANQGSEA. The V and J ends lost 4 bases and 7 bases respectively, with 12 bases between them. This CDR3 is built from 12 residues. In DNA, the CDR3 is TGCAGCGTTGGGGGCAGGGACTATACGCAGTATTTT. It encodes CSVGGRDYTQYF.

This clonotype came up a few times. CDR3 region: CSAPLGAAYNSPLHF. The CDR3 DNA sequence: TGCAGTGCACCACTTGGCGCAGCCTATAATTCACCCCTCCACTTT. The rearrangement links TRBV20-1 to TRBJ1-6, with unresolved D. The CDR3 has 15 amino acids. CDR1 and CDR2 from the germline V gene are DFQATT and SNEGSKA (reference sequence). Trimming stripped 6 bases from V and 2 bases from J, with 14 bases between.

The CDR3 bases are TGCGCCAGCAGCCAACAAATGCGCGGAGGGGCCATGTACGAGCAGTACTTC. This sequence encodes CASSQQMRGGAMYEQYF. The genes are TRBV4-1 and TRBJ2-7; weak D call: TRBD2 (6 bases). Deletions cut 2 bases from V and 4 bases from J, with 21 bases between. Germline values: CDR1 MGHRA, CDR2 YSYEKL. The CDR3 contains 17 residues.

This clonotype was counted at least ten times. DNA of the CDR3: TGTGCCAGCAGCCCGGGACGGTTCTTGGATACGCAGTATTTT. Protein product: CASSPGRFLDTQYF. V usage is TRBV3-1 and J usage is TRBJ2-3; D is possibly TRBD1 or TRBD2 (5 bases each). Germline CDR1 LGHDT, CDR2 YNNKEL (reference sequence). The CDR3 runs to 14 residues. Trimming removed 4 bases from V and 6 bases from J, with 14 bases in between.